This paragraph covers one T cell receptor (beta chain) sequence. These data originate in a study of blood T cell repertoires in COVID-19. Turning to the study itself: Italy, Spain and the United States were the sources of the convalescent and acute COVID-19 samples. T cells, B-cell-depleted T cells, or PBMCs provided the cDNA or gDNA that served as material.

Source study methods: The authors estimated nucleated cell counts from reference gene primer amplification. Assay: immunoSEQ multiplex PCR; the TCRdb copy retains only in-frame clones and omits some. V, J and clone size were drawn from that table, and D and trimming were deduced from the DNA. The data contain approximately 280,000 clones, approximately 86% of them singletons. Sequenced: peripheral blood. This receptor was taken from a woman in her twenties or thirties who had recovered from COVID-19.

The CDR3 reads CASSYTSKETQYF. The CDR3 region has the DNA TGTGCCAGCAGTTACACGTCTAAAGAGACCCAGTACTTC. The chain uses TRBV6-5 and TRBJ2-5; D gene ambiguous. The germline V and J ends were trimmed by 2 bases and 3 bases, with 7 bases remaining between them. The CDR3 loop spans 13 amino acids. Germline CDR1 MNHEY, CDR2 SVGAGI.